This TCR beta chain was documented in a study of blood T cell repertoires in COVID-19. Recruits, aged about 18 to 95 years, lived in 24 US areas. Data came from immunoSEQ multiplex PCR; TCRdb stores just in-frame clones and leaves some out. The sample includes about 220,000 clones, 70% to 85% of them seen just once. Germline CDR1 reads MDHEN; CDR2 reads SYDVKM. V was clipped by 3 bases and J by 9 bases; unmatched bases: 10. This CDR3 comprises 14 residues. J is TRBJ1-1 and V is TRBV28; the match to TRBD1 covers 7 bases. Sequencing used PBMCs or T cells enriched from blood (not recorded which). The source is a woman aged 40-49 years with acute COVID-19. The CDR3 here is CASSFRDSLQKAFF. As DNA, the CDR3 is TGTGCCAGCAGTTTCCGGGACAGTCTGCAAAAAGCTTTCTTT.